Listed here is a single T cell receptor (beta chain). In Seattle, patients joined the study during active infection and were tracked longitudinally. Only in-frame clones appear in the TCRdb table, and some are missing; sequencing was by immunoSEQ multiplex PCR. The data contain roughly 150,000 clones, about 82% of them singletons. The data derive from a study of blood T cell repertoires in COVID-19. About the study: From the United States, Italy and Spain came samples of acute and convalescent COVID-19.

The germline V gene encodes CDR1 SQVTM and CDR2 ANQGSEA. V dropped 8 bases and J dropped 2; count of bases not matched to a gene: 22. CDR3 length: 19 amino acids. The receptor was isolated from a woman over 75 with COVID-19, enrolled during active disease. The chain carries TRBV29-1 and TRBJ1-5; TRBD1 aligns across 9 bases. The sequencing sample was made of peripheral blood. CDR3 bases: TGCAGCTCCCTTGACAGGGGGGAAGGGGAGATGGGAGGCAATCAGCCCCAGCATTTT. Protein product: CSSLDRGEGEMGGNQPQHF.